This is a list of T cell receptor beta chains from one sample in a study of blood T cell repertoires in COVID-19. The repertoire was sequenced with immunoSEQ multiplex PCR; TCRdb's copy has only in-frame clones and lacks some. Among under 140,000 clones listed, less than 85% were seen once. The specimen was peripheral blood. These receptors all stem from a woman aged 80 or over with acute or convalescent COVID-19. Both conserved end residues are part of each CDR3. A D gene is named only where the DNA matches it firmly. Rows give clone size only sometimes, using once, few, many, or a class for an expanded clone.

TRBJ2-2 | TRBV9 | - | 13 | - | CASRRGDTGELFF | TGTGCCAGCCGTCGCGGGGACACCGGGGAGCTGTTTTTT
TRBJ2-3 | TRBV19 | - | 14 | - | CASSPPGLRDTQYF | TGTGCCAGTAGTCCGCCGGGGTTGCGAGATACGCAGTATTTT
TRBJ2-7 | TRBV11-2 | TRBD2 | 17 | - | CASSLEVLASGRNEQYF | TGTGCCAGCAGCTTAGAGGTACTGGCTAGCGGGAGGAACGAGCAGTACTTC
TRBJ2-7 | TRBV5-8 | TRBD2 | 16 | - | CASSPPGGRAPHEQYF | TGTGCCAGCAGCCCACCGGGCGGGAGGGCCCCCCACGAGCAGTACTTC
TRBJ2-3 | TRBV7-2 | - | 12 | - | CASSQNTDTQYF | TGTGCCAGCAGCCAAAACACAGATACGCAGTATTTT
TRBJ2-5 | TRBV6-6 | - | 15 | - | CASSSPFISGETQYF | TGTGCCAGCAGTTCCCCCTTTATTTCGGGAGAGACCCAGTACTTC
TRBJ1-1 | TRBV11-3 | - | 13 | - | CASSLGWATEAFF | TGTGCCAGCAGCTTAGGGTGGGCGACTGAAGCTTTCTTT
TRBJ1-1 | TRBV7-3 | TRBD1 | 16 | - | CASSLTQTGVGTEAFF | TGTGCCAGCAGCTTAACGCAGACAGGGGTAGGGACTGAAGCTTTCTTT
TRBJ2-4 | TRBV28 | TRBD1 | 12 | - | CASSPPDRGEYF | TGTGCCAGCAGTCCGCCAGACAGGGGGGAGTACTTC
TRBJ1-5 | TRBV5-1 | - | 15 | - | CASSLQGDPNQPQHF | TGCGCCAGCAGCTTACAGGGTGACCCTAATCAGCCCCAGCATTTT
TRBJ2-7 | TRBV7-2 | TRBD2 | 15 | once | CASSLVGGSVSEQYF | TGTGCCAGCAGCTTAGTAGGCGGGAGTGTTAGCGAGCAGTACTTC
TRBJ1-5 | TRBV4-1 | - | 14 | - | CASSQGSGNQPQHF | TGCGCCAGCAGCCAAGGTTCGGGAAATCAGCCCCAGCATTTT
TRBJ2-5 | TRBV20-1 | - | 11 | - | CSTSFGETQYF | TGCAGTACTAGCTTCGGAGAGACCCAGTACTTC
TRBJ2-7 | TRBV27 | TRBD2 | 15 | once | CASSLLAGESYEQYF | TGTGCCAGCAGTTTACTAGCGGGAGAATCCTACGAGCAGTACTTC
TRBJ2-7 | TRBV18 | TRBD1 | 16 | - | CASSPVFGTGFEEQYF | TGTGCCAGCTCACCGGTATTCGGGACAGGGTTTGAGGAGCAGTACTTC
TRBJ2-1 | TRBV6-2/TRBV6-3 | - | 15 | - | CASSSVRGSYNEQFF | TGTGCCAGCAGTTCAGTCAGGGGCTCCTACAATGAGCAGTTCTTC
TRBJ2-2 | TRBV6-4 | - | 15 | - | CASSPDSLNTGELFF | TGTGCCAGCAGTCCAGACAGTCTCAACACCGGGGAGCTGTTTTTT
TRBJ2-1 | TRBV11-2 | TRBD1 | 15 | - | CASSSGQGAYGEQFF | TGTGCCAGCAGCTCGGGACAGGGGGCTTACGGTGAGCAGTTCTTC
TRBJ2-2 | TRBV18 | - | 12 | once | CASSPQVRELFF | TGTGCCAGCTCACCTCAGGTCCGGGAGCTGTTTTTT
TRBJ1-2 | TRBV19 | - | 14 | - | CASSPPTGTYGYTF | TGTGCCAGTAGTCCCCCGACAGGCACTTATGGCTACACCTTC
TRBJ1-6 | TRBV30 | TRBD1 | 16 | - | CALDPRRGGDNSPLHF | TGTGCCCTGGACCCCCGGAGAGGGGGCGATAATTCACCCCTCCACTTT
TRBJ1-5 | TRBV10-3 | TRBD1 | 14 | few | CAISESTGDGPQHF | TGTGCCATCAGTGAATCGACAGGGGACGGCCCCCAGCATTTT
TRBJ2-3 | TRBV9 | TRBD2 | 16 | - | CASSPRTSGSGDTQYF | TGTGCCAGCAGCCCCCGGACTAGCGGGAGCGGGGATACGCAGTATTTT
TRBJ1-2 | TRBV2 | TRBD1 | 14 | - | CASREGQGNYGYTF | TGTGCCAGCAGAGAGGGACAGGGAAACTATGGCTACACCTTC
TRBJ2-2 | TRBV4-3 | - | 16 | - | CASSQDEGVNTGELFF | TGCGCCAGCAGCCAAGACGAAGGGGTGAACACCGGGGAGCTGTTTTTT
TRBJ2-6 | TRBV11-2 | - | 18 | - | CASSSYEGAGSGANVLTF | TGTGCCAGCAGCTCCTACGAAGGCGCGGGCTCTGGGGCCAACGTCCTGACTTTC
TRBJ2-5 | TRBV6-5 | TRBD1 | 16 | - | CASSYGQGATLETQYF | TGTGCCAGCAGTTACGGACAGGGGGCAACTTTAGAGACCCAGTACTTC
TRBJ2-7 | TRBV9 | TRBD2 | 14 | - | CASSVSAGAREQYF | TGTGCCAGCAGCGTCTCAGCGGGAGCTCGCGAGCAGTACTTC
TRBJ1-1 | TRBV5-4 | - | 14 | once | CASSLGGREAEAFF | TGTGCCAGCAGCTTGGGCGGTCGAGAAGCTGAAGCTTTCTTT
TRBJ1-2 | TRBV6-5 | - | 14 | - | CASSYRRDRYGYTF | TGTGCCAGCAGTTACCGCAGGGATCGGTATGGCTACACCTTC
TRBJ2-3 | TRBV2 | TRBD1 | 14 | - | CASSGQGVKDTQYF | TGTGCCAGCAGCGGACAGGGGGTAAAAGATACGCAGTATTTT
TRBJ1-6 | TRBV5-1 | - | 15 | - | CASSLGGGLNSPLHF | TGCGCCAGCAGCTTGGGGGGGGGTCTGAATTCACCCCTCCACTTT
TRBJ1-5 | TRBV5-1 | - | 14 | - | CASSIQGGAQPQHF | TGCGCCAGCAGTATCCAGGGAGGCGCTCAGCCCCAGCATTTT
TRBJ2-5 | TRBV30 | - | 15 | few | CAWVPLGGPQETQYF | TGTGCCTGGGTCCCTTTGGGTGGGCCTCAAGAGACCCAGTACTTC
TRBJ1-1 | TRBV28 | TRBD1 | 16 | - | CASSTTGTGGGTEAFF | TGTGCCAGCAGTACCACCGGGACAGGGGGCGGGACTGAAGCTTTCTTT
TRBJ1-5 | TRBV5-1 | TRBD1 | 17 | - | CASSERTGDNSNQPQHF | TGCGCCAGCAGCGAACGGACAGGGGACAATAGCAATCAGCCCCAGCATTTT
TRBJ1-1 | TRBV28 | - | 13 | - | CASSLGSGTEAFF | TGTGCCAGCAGTTTAGGGAGCGGTACTGAAGCTTTCTTT
TRBJ2-4 | TRBV19 | TRBD1 | 13 | few | CASSYRGENIQYF | TGTGCCAGTAGTTACAGGGGAGAAAACATTCAGTACTTC
TRBJ1-1 | TRBV10-3 | TRBD1 | 14 | - | CAINNRDRGAEAFF | TGTGCCATCAATAACCGGGACAGGGGTGCAGAAGCTTTCTTT
TRBJ1-1 | TRBV6-5 | - | 13 | - | CASSYWSGTEAFF | TGTGCCAGCAGTTACTGGTCGGGGACTGAAGCTTTCTTT
TRBJ2-7 | TRBV5-4 | - | 13 | - | CASSLTGWDEQYF | TGTGCCAGCAGCTTAACAGGGTGGGACGAGCAGTACTTC
TRBJ2-7 | TRBV2 | TRBD1 | 16 | - | CASSEGRTGASYEQYF | TGTGCCAGCAGTGAAGGCCGGACAGGTGCCTCCTACGAGCAGTACTTC
TRBJ2-7 | TRBV2 | TRBD2 | 15 | few | CASSEALRGAGEQYF | TGTGCCAGCAGTGAAGCGCTGCGGGGGGCTGGCGAGCAGTACTTC
TRBJ1-2 | TRBV6-5 | TRBD1 | 13 | - | CASSYRTGGGYTF | TGTGCCAGCAGTTACAGGACAGGTGGAGGCTACACCTTC
TRBJ2-3 | TRBV3-1/TRBV3-2 | TRBD2 | 15 | - | CASSTASGFTDTQYF | TGTGCCAGCAGCACGGCTAGCGGGTTCACAGATACGCAGTATTTT
TRBJ1-5 | TRBV2 | TRBD1 | 13 | - | CASSSDRGQPQHF | TGTGCCAGCAGTTCAGACAGGGGCCAGCCCCAGCATTTT